This record looks at one T cell receptor beta chain sequence and its context. TCRdb analysed the 5' RACE reads with MiXCR anew, one entry per CDR3 protein. The profile shows hundreds of thousands of distinct CDR3 sequences, roughly 13% of them singletons. The data are from a study of T cells after yellow fever vaccination. Germline CDR1 reads SNHLY; CDR2 reads FYNNEI. This CDR3 is 12 amino acids long. V lost 6 bases and J lost 7, with 10 bases in between. The sample consisted of PBMCs, taken on the day of the yellow fever booster vaccination. The chain has TRBV2 and TRBJ2-1; D is possibly TRBD2 (5 bases). This sequence was found in a man aged 25 to 40 who received the YFV17D yellow fever vaccine. CDR3 protein: CASRRASNEQFF. As DNA, the CDR3 is TGTGCCAGCAGGAGGGCTAGTAATGAGCAGTTCTTC.